A single sample gave rise to the 7 T cell receptor beta chains below, sequenced in a study of shared clonotypes between healthy human individuals. Assay: immunoSEQ multiplex PCR; the TCRdb copy retains only in-frame clones and omits some. The sample lists 1 million to 1.3 million clones; approximately 80% were seen once. Input material: memory CD4+ T cells from PBMCs. Subset defined: CD45RA-negative fraction. These receptors were taken from a man aged 18 to 30 in good health. Some clones in this sample may be carry-over from other donors' samples.

Notes on this clone: Other DNA sequences within the sample encode an identical CDR3. The chain combines TRBV5-1 with TRBJ1-5, with 10 positions matching TRBD1. The junction had 1 base not matched to a gene; V was cut back by 2 bases and J by 2 bases. The CDR3 totals 15 residues. Germline V gene lookup returns CDR1 SGHRS and CDR2 YFSETQ. CDR3 DNA sequence: TGCGCCAGCAGCTTAGGGACAGGGGGCAATCAGCCCCAGCATTTT. This encodes CASSLGTGGNQPQHF.

Only one count was recorded for this clone. CDR3 amino acids: CASSTGSRETQYF. CDR3 DNA: TGTGCCAGCAGCACCGGGAGCAGGGAGACCCAGTACTTC. The chain recombines TRBV7-3 with TRBJ2-5; the D gene is possibly TRBD2 (6 bases). Germline lookup yields CDR1 SGHTA and CDR2 FQGTGA. The CDR3 is made up of 13 amino acids. V lost 5 bases and J 5 bases, leaving 12 bases between the germline ends.

V is TRBV11-2 and J is TRBJ2-3, with D tentatively TRBD2 (6 bases). Trimming removed 7 bases from V and 2 bases from J, with 22 bases in between. The CDR3 runs 17 residues. Per the germline V gene, CDR1 is SGHAT and CDR2 is FQNNGV. The CDR3 spells CASTRWGSGGVTDTQYF. As DNA, the CDR3 is TGTGCCAGCACCAGATGGGGTAGCGGAGGGGTCACAGATACGCAGTATTTT. Complete variable domain (other parts from reference TRBV11-2 and TRBJ2-3): EAGVAQSPRYKIIEKRQSVAFWCNPISGHATLYWYQQILGQGPKLLIQFQNNGVVDDSQLPKDRFSAERLKGVDSTLKIQPAKLEDSAVYLCASTRWGSGGVTDTQYFGPGTRLTVL.

This rearrangement joins TRBV28 to TRBJ2-7; no firm D call. The ends were cut back, 1 base at V and 7 bases at J, with 8 bases in the middle. Germline loops: CDR1 MDHEN, CDR2 SYDVKM. CDR3 length equals 12 residues. The CDR3 DNA is TGTGCCAGCAGTTTATCAGGCTGGGAGCAGTACTTC. Amino acid sequence: CASSLSGWEQYF.

The gene calls are TRBV2 and TRBJ1-1, with D tentatively TRBD1 (5 bases). Trimming shortened V by 7 bases and J by 7 bases, and 16 bases separated the two germline ends. The germline V gene has CDR1 SNHLY and CDR2 FYNNEI. This CDR3 has 13 amino acids. Written as DNA, the CDR3 is TGTGCCAGCACCGATGGAGGGGCTGGTGAAGCTTTCTTT. Encoded protein: CASTDGGAGEAFF.

The CDR3 bases are TGTGCCATCAGTGAGTCGGGTCCCACAGGGGGCAATGAGCAGTTCTTC. Encoded protein: CAISESGPTGGNEQFF. The chain uses TRBV10-3 and TRBJ2-1; 8 bases match TRBD1. The CDR3 is 16 residues long. Germline CDR1 and CDR2: ENHRY and SYGVKD. The V and J ends lost 0 bases and 6 bases, in that order; junction bases with no gene match: 7.

This clone was observed a few times. This chain connects TRBV2 to TRBJ1-1; D remains ambiguous. V lost 6 bases and J 1 base, leaving 9 bases between the germline ends. Per the germline V gene, CDR1 is SNHLY and CDR2 is FYNNEI. The CDR3 runs to 13 residues. In DNA form, the CDR3 reads TGTGCCAGCAGCTGGGCAGAGAACACTGAAGCTTTCTTT. Translated: CASSWAENTEAFF.